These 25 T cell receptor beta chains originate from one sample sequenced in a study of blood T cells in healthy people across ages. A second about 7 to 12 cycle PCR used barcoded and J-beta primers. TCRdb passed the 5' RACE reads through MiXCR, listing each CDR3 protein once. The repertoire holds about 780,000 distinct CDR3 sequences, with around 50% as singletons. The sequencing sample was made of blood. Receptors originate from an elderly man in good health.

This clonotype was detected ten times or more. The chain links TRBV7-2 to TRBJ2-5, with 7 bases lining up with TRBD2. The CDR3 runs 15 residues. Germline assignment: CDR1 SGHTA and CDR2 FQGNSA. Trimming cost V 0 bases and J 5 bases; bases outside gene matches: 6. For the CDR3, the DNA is TGTGCCAGCAGCTTAGCGGCGGGAGTGGGGGAGACCCAGTACTTC. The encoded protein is CASSLAAGVGETQYF.

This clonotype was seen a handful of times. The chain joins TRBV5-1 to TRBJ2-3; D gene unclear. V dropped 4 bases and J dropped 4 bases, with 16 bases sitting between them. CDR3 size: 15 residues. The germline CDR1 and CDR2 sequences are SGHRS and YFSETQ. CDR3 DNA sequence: TGCGCCAGCAGCCTTTCTACTCAGTCCCCAGATACGCAGTATTTT. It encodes CASSLSTQSPDTQYF.

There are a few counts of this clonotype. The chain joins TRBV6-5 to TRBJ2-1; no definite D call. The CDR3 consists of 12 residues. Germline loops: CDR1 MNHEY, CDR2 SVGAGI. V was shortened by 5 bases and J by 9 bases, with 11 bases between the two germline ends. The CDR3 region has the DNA TGTGCCAGCAGTCCAGGAGAAGGTGAGCAGTTCTTC. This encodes CASSPGEGEQFF.

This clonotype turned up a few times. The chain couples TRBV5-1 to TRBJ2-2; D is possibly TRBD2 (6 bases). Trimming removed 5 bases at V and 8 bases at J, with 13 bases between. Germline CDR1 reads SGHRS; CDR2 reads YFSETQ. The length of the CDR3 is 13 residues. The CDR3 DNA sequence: TGCGCCAGCAGGGACGGGAGTACAGGGGAGCTGTTTTTT. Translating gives CASRDGSTGELFF.

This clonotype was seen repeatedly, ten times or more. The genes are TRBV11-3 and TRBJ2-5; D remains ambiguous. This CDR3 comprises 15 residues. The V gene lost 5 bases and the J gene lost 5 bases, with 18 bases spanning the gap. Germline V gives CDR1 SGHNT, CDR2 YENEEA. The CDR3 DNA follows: TGTGCCAGCAGCCTACCCCGAGAAGGTTGGGAGACCCAGTACTTC. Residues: CASSLPREGWETQYF.

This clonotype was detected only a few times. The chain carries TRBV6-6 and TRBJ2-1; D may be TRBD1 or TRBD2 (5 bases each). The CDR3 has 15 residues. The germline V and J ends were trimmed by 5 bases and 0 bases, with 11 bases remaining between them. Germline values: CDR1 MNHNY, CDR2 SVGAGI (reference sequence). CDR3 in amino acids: CASSKPGRSYNEQFF. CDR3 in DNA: TGTGCCAGCAGTAAACCGGGACGCTCCTACAATGAGCAGTTCTTC.

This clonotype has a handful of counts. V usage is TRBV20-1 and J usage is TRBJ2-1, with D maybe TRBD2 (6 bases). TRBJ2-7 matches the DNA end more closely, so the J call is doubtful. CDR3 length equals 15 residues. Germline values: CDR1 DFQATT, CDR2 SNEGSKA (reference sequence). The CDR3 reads CSAPTSSSSYNEQYF. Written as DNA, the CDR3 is TGCAGTGCACCAACTAGCTCAAGCTCCTACAATGAGCAGTACTTC.

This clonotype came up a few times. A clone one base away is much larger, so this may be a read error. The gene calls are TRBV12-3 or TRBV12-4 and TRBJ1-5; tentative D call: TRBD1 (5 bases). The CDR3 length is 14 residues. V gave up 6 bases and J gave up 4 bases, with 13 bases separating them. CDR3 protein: CASSGGVGNQPQHF. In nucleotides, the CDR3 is TGTGCCAGCAGCGGGGGAGTTGGGAATCAGCCCCAGCATTTT.

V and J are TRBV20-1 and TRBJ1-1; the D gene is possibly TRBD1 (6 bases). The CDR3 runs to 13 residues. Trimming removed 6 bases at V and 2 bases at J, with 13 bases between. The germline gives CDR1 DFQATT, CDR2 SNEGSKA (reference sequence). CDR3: CSAPLRGNTEAFF. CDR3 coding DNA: TGCAGTGCACCTCTCAGGGGTAACACTGAAGCTTTCTTT.

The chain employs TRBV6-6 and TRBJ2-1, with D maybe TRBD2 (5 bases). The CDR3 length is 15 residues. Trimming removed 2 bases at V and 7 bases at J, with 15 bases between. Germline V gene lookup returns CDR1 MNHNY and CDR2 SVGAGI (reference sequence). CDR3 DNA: TGTGCCAGCAGTTACGCAGGAGGCCGGTTGAATGAGCAGTTCTTC. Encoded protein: CASSYAGGRLNEQFF.

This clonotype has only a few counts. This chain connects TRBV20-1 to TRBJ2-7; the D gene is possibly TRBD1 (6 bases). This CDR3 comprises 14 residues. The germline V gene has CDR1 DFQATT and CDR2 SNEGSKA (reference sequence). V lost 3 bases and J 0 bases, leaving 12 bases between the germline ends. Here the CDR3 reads CSASDRPSSYEQYF. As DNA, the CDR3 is TGCAGTGCTAGCGACAGGCCGAGCTCCTACGAGCAGTACTTC.

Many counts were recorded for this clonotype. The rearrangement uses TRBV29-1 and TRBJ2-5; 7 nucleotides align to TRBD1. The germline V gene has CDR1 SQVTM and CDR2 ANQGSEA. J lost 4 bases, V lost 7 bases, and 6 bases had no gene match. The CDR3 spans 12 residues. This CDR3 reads CSAGQRGETQYF. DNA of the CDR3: TGCAGCGCGGGACAGAGAGGAGAGACCCAGTACTTC. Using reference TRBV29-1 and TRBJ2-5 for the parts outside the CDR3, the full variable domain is SAVISQKPSRDICQRGTSLTIQCQVDSQVTMMFWYRQQPGQSLTLIATANQGSEATYESGFVIDKFPISRPNLTFSTLTVSNMSPEDSSIYLCSAGQRGETQYFGPGTRLLVL.

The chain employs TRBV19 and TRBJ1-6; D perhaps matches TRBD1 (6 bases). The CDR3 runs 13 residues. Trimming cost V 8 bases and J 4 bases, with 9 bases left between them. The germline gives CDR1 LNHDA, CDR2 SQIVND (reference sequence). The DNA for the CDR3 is TGTGCCAGTTCACAGGGTTATAATTCACCCCTCCACTTT. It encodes CASSQGYNSPLHF.

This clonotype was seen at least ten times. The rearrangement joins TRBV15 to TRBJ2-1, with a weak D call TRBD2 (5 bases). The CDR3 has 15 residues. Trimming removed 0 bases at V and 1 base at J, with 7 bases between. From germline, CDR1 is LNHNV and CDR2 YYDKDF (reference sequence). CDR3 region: CATSRERASYNEQFF. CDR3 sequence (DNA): TGTGCCACCAGCAGAGAGAGGGCATCCTACAATGAGCAGTTCTTC.

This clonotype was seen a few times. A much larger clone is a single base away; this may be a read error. CDR3 DNA: TGTGCCATCAGTGGACAGGGCTACGAGCAGTACTTC. Translation: CAISGQGYEQYF. The chain uses TRBV10-3 and TRBJ2-7; 7 nucleotides align to TRBD1. J lost 3 bases, V lost 4 bases, and 0 bases had no gene match. CDR1 and CDR2 from the germline V gene are ENHRY and SYGVKD. This CDR3 is built from 12 residues.

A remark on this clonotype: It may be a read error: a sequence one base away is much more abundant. In nucleotides, the CDR3 is TGCGCCAGCAGTGAGTCGGTAGCGGGAGTAACAGATACGCAGTATTTT. Protein: CASSESVAGVTDTQYF. V usage is TRBV10-1 and J usage is TRBJ2-3; 9 bases are shared with TRBD2. The CDR3 runs 16 residues. In germline, CDR1 is WNHNN, CDR2 SYGVQD (reference sequence). Unmatched junction bases numbered 4, after V lost 0 bases and J lost 3 bases.

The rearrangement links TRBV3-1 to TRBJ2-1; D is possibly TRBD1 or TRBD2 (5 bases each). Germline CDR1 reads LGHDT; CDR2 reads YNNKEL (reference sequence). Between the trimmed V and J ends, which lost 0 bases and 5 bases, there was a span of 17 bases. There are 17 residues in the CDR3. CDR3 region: CASSQDISWQGDNEQFF. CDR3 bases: TGTGCCAGCAGCCAAGATATTTCTTGGCAGGGAGACAATGAGCAGTTCTTC.

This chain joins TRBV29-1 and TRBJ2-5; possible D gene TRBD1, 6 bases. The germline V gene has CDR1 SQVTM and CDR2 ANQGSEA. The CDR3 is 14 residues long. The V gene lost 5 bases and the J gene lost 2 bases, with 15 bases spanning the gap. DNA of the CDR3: TGCAGCGTTAAGTCAGGGGCTAATCAAGAGACCCAGTACTTC. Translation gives CSVKSGANQETQYF. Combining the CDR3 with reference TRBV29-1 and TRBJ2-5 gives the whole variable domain SAVISQKPSRDICQRGTSLTIQCQVDSQVTMMFWYRQQPGQSLTLIATANQGSEATYESGFVIDKFPISRPNLTFSTLTVSNMSPEDSSIYLCSVKSGANQETQYFGPGTRLLVL.

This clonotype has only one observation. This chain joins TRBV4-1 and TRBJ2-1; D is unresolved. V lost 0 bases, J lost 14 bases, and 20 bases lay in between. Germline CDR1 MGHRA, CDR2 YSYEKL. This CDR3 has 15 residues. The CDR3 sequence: CASSQDRPGRNAEFF. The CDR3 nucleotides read TGCGCCAGCAGCCAAGATCGCCCCGGACGGAATGCGGAGTTCTTC.

This CDR3 is CATSTGTSADTQYF. The DNA of the CDR3 is TGTGCCACCAGCACGGGGACTAGCGCAGATACGCAGTATTTT. This sequence joins TRBV15 and TRBJ2-3; 10 bases agree with TRBD2. CDR3 length: 14 amino acids. Trimming took 4 bases from V and 4 from J; bases not matched to a gene: 2. Germline V lookup: CDR1 LNHNV, CDR2 YYDKDF (reference sequence).

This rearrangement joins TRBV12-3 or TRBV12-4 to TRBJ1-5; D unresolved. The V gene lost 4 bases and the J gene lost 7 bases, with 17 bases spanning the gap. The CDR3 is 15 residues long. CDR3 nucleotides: TGTGCCAGCAGTTCTTCACCAAATCAGGAACAGCCCCAGCATTTT. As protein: CASSSSPNQEQPQHF.

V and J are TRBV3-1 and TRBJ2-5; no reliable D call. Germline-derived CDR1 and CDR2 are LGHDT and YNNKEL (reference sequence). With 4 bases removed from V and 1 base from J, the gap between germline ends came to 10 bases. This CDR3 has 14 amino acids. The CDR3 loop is CASSPIMSQETQYF. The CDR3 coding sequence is TGTGCCAGCAGCCCTATCATGTCCCAAGAGACCCAGTACTTC.

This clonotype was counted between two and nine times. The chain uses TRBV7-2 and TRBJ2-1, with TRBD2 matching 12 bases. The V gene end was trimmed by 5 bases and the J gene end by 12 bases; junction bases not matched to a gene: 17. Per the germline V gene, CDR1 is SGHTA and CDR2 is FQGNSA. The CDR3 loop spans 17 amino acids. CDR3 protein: CASSPSPWTSGKEGQFF. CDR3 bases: TGTGCCAGCAGCCCATCCCCCTGGACTAGCGGGAAAGAGGGGCAGTTCTTC.

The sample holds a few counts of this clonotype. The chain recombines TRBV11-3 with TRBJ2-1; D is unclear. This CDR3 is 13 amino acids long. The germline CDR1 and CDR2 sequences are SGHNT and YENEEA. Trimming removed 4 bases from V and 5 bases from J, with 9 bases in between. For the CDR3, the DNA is TGTGCCAGCAGCTCCCGGGCAAACAATGAGCAGTTCTTC. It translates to CASSSRANNEQFF.

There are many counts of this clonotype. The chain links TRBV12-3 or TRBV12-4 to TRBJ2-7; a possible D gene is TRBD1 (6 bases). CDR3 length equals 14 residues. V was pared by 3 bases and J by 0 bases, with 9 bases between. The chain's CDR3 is CASSFDRSSYEQYF. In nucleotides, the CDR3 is TGTGCCAGCAGTTTTGACAGGAGCTCCTACGAGCAGTACTTC.